Reported below is one T cell receptor beta chain. This clonotype has just a few counts. Its antigen has not been determined. Per-nucleotide qualities are absent, and no much larger clonotype sits a single base away. Systemically healthy Caucasian individuals from Russia, 35 to 50 in total and aged about 6 to 100 years, were included as donors. Around 10 milliliters of peripheral blood were collected from each donor into EDTA-treated Vacutainer tubes. PBMCs were isolated by Ficoll-Paque density-gradient centrifugation, with at least 6 million obtained per sample. Total RNA was extracted from PBMCs with Trizol reagent, with at least 6 micrograms obtained per sample. Naive CD45RAhigh/CD27high T cell percentages were measured by flow cytometry on a PBMC aliquot from every donor. The library was made by 5' RACE. Sequencing was carried out with an Illumina HiSeq 2500. The second PCR ran for about 6 to 11 cycles and used a J-beta primer mix along with a sample-barcoded 5' primer. A template-switch 5' adaptor carrying 12 random nucleotides introduced a unique molecular identifier onto each TCR beta cDNA molecule. Each sample yielded at least 3 million CDR3-containing paired-end reads. First-strand cDNA synthesis was performed from all RNA using the Mint cDNA synthesis kit, with priming by a TRBC-specific oligonucleotide. Following uracil-DNA glycosylase treatment, a first 18-cycle PCR with universal primers M1SS and BC2_uni_R was performed on all cDNA. The published analysis was carried out like this. Normalization of each sample was performed by random selection of 1 million high-quality reads, each carrying a distinct molecular identifier. Reads with shared molecular identifiers were discarded instead of being binned into consensus sequences. CDR3 identification, clonotype clustering and error correction used MiTCR with a Q25 quality threshold and the strictest error-elimination algorithm. A nonparametric unseen species model with Euler transformation was used to estimate a lower bound on total TCR beta diversity. TCRdb reprocessed the public reads (quality trimming at Q25 with fastp, clone calling with MiXCR) and kept in-frame beta chains. Identical CDR3 protein sequences are pooled into one entry, listed with their most common genes and DNA. The V and J calls reflect TCRdb's pipeline rather than the authors' work. This sample is represented by fewer than 1,200,000 distinct CDR3 sequences; 20% to 25% of them were singletons. The ten largest clones capture about 0.72% of the sample.

The trim is 6 bases for V and 0 bases for J, with a gap of 12 bases between the germline ends. Inclusive of the bounding cysteine and phenylalanine, the CDR3 is 14 residues long. Only the CDR3 part of the read is kept: 42 bases, read in frame from the first base. CDR1 and CDR2, looked up from the germline V gene, are ENHRY and SYGVKD. This specimen belongs to a study of blood T cells in healthy people across ages (dated by TCRdb to the mid-2010s). Concerning the study at large: Template switching captured roughly one uniquely barcoded TCR beta cDNA molecule per two T cells in model experiments. The study measured age-related changes in TCR beta repertoire diversity using deep sequencing normalized with unique cDNA molecular identifiers. Using the same blood draw, the study looked at two additional independent replicas of 1 million unique cDNA reads for two donors, one aged 18 to 29 and the other aged 80 or older. The donors were split into four age groups: young (average approximately 16 years), middle-aged (39), aged (over 55) and long-lived (approximately 89).

Overall results and qualifications from the work: Because the CMV infection status of the donors was unknown, age-related changes in expanded clonotypes may potentially have been confounded. The percentage of naive T cells measured by flow cytometry correlated strongly with observed TCR beta diversity. Conclusive comparison of naive and antigen-experienced compartments was prevented by the profiling of bulk unsorted PBMCs. Compared with the aged group, the long-lived group had more naive CD4+ T cells, fewer expanded clones and increased TCR diversity, a pattern suggesting age selection. Observed TCR beta diversity per million T cells fell roughly linearly with age, and a significant reduction was already apparent by age around 36. Estimates of total diversity based on one million sequenced T cells were regarded as lower bounds and as underestimates.

These data also formed part of another study, on T cells of mothers and their children. In that second paper, the authors write: Nine systemically healthy Caucasian individuals, comprising three mothers and their six children, were included as donors. cDNA synthesis consumed the entire amount of extracted RNA, loaded at approximately 1.5 ug RNA in each 15 ul reaction. Sample barcodes and 2-4 random nucleotides were added via the M1S primer in the second PCR. Each mother yielded over 8 million TCR beta CDR3 reads and each child 2.5 million to 3 million reads. Thymic selection similarly shapes TCR recombination output in related and unrelated pairs, with minor effect from inherited differences. Normalized repertoire overlap was always found to be slightly, but never significantly, higher in related mother-child pairs than in unrelated mother-child pairs. No persistent microchimeric T cell clones were found, with a detection sensitivity of roughly 100 clones per million clonotypes. In the study, deep NGS was used to compare the TCR beta repertoires of mothers and children, and features distinguishing related mother-child pairs from unrelated individuals were sought. The mean age was around 42 +/- 4 years for the mothers and about 12 +/- 4 years for the children. After adapters were ligated using NEBNext reagents, the libraries underwent 100+100 nt paired-end sequencing on an Illumina HiSeq 2000. Mother and child libraries were prepared a month apart and sequenced in separate runs to prevent cross-contamination. For each donor, between roughly 450,000 and 2,300,000 distinct TCR beta clonotypes were identified. Naive TCR beta clonotypes were estimated from low-frequency clonotypes matched to each donor's FACS-determined naive share, without sorting.

The receptor comes from a girl aged 2 to 9 in good health. This sequence uses TRBV10-3 and TRBJ2-7, with the D gene call left open. Sequences were obtained from blood. The bases read TGTGCCATCAGGGTGTCAGGTAACTCCTACGAGCAGTACTTC. It is translated as CAIRVSGNSYEQYF.